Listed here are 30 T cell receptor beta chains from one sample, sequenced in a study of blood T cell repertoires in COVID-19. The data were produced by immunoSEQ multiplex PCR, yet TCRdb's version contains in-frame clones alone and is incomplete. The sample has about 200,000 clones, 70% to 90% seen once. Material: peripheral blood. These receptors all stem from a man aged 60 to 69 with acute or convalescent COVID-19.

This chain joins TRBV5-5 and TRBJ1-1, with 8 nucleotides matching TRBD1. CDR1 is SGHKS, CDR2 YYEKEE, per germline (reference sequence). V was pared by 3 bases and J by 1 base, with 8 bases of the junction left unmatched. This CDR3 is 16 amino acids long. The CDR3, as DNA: TGTGCCAGCAGCTCTTCAGGGGGCGCGGGGAACACTGAAGCTTTCTTT. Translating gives CASSSSGGAGNTEAFF.

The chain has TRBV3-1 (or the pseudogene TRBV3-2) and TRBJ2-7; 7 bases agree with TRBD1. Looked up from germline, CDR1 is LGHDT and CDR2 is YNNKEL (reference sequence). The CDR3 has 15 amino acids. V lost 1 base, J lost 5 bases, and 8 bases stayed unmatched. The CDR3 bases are TGTGCCAGCAGCCAAGGAGGACAGGTAATCCACGAGCAGTACTTC. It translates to CASSQGGQVIHEQYF.

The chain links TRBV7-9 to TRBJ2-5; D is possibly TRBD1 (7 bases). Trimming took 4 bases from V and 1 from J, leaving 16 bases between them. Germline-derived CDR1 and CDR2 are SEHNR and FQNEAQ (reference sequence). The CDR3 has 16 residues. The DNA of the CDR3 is TGTGCCAGCAGCTCCGGAGGGTCAGGGGGCCAAGAGACCCAGTACTTC. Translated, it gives CASSSGGSGGQETQYF.

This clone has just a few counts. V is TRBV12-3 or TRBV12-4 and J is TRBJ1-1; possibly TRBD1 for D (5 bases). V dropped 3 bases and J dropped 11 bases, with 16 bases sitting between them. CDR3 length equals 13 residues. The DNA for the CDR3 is TGTGCCAGCAGTTTGAGGGACTGGGGTGAGGCTTTCTTT. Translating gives CASSLRDWGEAFF.

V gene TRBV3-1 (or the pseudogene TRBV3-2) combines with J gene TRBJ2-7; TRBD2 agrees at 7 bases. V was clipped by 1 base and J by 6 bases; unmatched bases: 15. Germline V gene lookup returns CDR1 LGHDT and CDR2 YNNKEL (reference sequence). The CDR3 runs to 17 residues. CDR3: CASSQGFSGLRVAEQYF. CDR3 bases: TGTGCCAGCAGCCAAGGGTTTAGCGGGCTACGGGTTGCCGAGCAGTACTTC.

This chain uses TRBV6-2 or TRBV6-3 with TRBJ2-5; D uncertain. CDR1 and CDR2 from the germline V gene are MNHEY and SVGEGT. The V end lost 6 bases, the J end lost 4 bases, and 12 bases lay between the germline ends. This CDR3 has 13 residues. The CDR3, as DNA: TGTGCCAGCAGCGACCCGGGTTTAGAGACCCAGTACTTC. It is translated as CASSDPGLETQYF.

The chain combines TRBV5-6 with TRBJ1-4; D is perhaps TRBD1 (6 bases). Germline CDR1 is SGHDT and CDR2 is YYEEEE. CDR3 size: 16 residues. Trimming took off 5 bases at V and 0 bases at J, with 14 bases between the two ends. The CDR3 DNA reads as TGTGCCAGCAGTCTAGGGGGGGCAACAACTAATGAAAAACTGTTTTTT. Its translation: CASSLGGATTNEKLFF.

This CDR3 is CASSLERTGRDTEAFF. The CDR3 DNA reads TGCGCCAGCAGCTTGGAAAGAACAGGGAGGGACACTGAAGCTTTCTTT. The chain recombines TRBV5-1 with TRBJ1-1, with D perhaps matching TRBD1 (6 bases). The CDR3 length is 16 residues. CDR1 SGHRS and CDR2 YFSETQ come from the germline V gene. Trimming took off 0 bases at V and 3 bases at J, with 15 bases between the two ends.

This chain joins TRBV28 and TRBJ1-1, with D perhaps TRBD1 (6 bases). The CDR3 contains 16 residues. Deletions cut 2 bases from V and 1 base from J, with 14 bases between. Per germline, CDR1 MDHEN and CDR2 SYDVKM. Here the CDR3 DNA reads TGTGCCAGCAGTTTACCCCCCGGACAGTCGAACACTGAAGCTTTCTTT. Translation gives CASSLPPGQSNTEAFF. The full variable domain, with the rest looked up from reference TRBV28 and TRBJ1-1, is DVKVTQSSRYLVKRTGEKVFLECVQDMDHENMFWYRQDPGLGLRLIYFSYDVKMKEKGDIPEGYSVSREKKERFSLILESASTNQTSMYLCASSLPPGQSNTEAFFGQGTRLTVV.

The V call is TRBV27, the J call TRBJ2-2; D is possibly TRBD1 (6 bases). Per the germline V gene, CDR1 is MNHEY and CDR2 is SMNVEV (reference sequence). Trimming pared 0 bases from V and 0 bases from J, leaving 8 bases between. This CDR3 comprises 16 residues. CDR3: CASSLSGTPNTGELFF. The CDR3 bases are TGTGCCAGCAGTTTATCTGGGACACCGAACACCGGGGAGCTGTTTTTT.

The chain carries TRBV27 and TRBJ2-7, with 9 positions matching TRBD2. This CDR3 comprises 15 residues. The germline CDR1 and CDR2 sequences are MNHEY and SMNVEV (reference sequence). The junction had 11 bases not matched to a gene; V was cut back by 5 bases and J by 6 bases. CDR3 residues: CASSPQLAGAGEQYF. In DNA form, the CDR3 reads TGTGCCAGCAGTCCCCAGTTAGCGGGGGCTGGCGAGCAGTACTTC.

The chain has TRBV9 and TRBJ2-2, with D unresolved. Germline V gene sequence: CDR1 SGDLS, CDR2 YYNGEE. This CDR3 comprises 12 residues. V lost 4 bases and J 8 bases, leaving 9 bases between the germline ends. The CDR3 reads CASSSYRGELFF. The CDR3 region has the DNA TGTGCCAGCAGCTCTTACCGGGGGGAGCTGTTTTTT.

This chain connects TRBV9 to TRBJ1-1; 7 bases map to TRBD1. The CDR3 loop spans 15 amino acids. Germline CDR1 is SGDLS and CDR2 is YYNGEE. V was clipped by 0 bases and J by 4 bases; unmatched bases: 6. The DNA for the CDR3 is TGTGCCAGCAGCGTAGGCGGCAGGGGGAGCACTGAAGCTTTCTTT. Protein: CASSVGGRGSTEAFF.

Written as DNA, the CDR3 is TGTGCCAGCAGCCCCACCCGGGCGGGGGGGGCCGGGGAGCTGTTTTTT. Translating gives CASSPTRAGGAGELFF. V usage is TRBV7-2 and J usage is TRBJ2-2, with TRBD2 matching over 9 bases. The CDR3 has 16 residues. The trim removed 5 bases at V and 6 bases at J, leaving 10 bases unmatched. CDR1 is SGHTA and CDR2 is FQGNSA in the germline V gene.

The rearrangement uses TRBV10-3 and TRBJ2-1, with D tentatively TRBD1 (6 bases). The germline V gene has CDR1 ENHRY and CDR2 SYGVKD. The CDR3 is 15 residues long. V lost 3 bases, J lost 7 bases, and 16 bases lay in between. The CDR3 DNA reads TGTGCCATCAGTGATGTAACAGGGCTCAGTAATGAGCAGTTCTTC. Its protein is CAISDVTGLSNEQFF.

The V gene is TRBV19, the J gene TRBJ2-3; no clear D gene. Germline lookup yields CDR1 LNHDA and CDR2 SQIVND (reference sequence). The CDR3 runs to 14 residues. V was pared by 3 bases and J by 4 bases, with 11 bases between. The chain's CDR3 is CASSIQVVADTQYF. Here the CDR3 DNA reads TGTGCCAGTAGTATTCAGGTTGTGGCAGATACGCAGTATTTT.

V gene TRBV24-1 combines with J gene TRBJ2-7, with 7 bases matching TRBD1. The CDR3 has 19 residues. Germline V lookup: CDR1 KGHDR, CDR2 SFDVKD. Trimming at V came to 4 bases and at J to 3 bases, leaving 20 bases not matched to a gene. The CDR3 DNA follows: TGTGCCACCAGTGAGCCTCCCCTAACCGGGACAGAGCACCTCTACGAGCAGTACTTC. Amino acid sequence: CATSEPPLTGTEHLYEQYF.

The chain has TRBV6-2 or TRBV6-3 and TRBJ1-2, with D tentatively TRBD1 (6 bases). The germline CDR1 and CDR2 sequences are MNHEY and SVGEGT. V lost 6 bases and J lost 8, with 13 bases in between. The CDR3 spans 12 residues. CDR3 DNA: TGTGCCAGCAGCCACGATGGGGGCGGCTACACCTTC. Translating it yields CASSHDGGGYTF.

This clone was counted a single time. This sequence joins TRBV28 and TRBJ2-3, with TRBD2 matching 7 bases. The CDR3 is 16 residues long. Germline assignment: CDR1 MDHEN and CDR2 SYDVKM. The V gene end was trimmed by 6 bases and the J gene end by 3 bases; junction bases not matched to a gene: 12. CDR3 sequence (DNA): TGTGCCAGCAGCCCCCCCCGCGGGAGAAGAACAGATACGCAGTATTTT. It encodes CASSPPRGRRTDTQYF.

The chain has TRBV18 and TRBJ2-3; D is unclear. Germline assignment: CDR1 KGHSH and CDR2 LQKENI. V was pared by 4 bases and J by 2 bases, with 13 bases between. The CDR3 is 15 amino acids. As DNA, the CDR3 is TGTGCCAGCTCACGACCTACTGCCTCCACAGATACGCAGTATTTT. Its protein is CASSRPTASTDTQYF.

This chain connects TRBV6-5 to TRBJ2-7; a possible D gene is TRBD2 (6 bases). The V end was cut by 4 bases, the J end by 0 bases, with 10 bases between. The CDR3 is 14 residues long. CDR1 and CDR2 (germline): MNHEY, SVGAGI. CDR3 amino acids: CASSSIGSSYEQYF. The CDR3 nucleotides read TGTGCCAGCAGTTCCATCGGGAGCTCCTACGAGCAGTACTTC.

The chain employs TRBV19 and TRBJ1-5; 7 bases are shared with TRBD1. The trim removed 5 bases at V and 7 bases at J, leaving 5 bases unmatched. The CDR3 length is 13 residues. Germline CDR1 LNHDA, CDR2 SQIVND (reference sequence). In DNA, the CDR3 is TGTGCCAGTAGTCTACAGGGGCTCCAGCCCCAGCATTTT. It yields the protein CASSLQGLQPQHF.

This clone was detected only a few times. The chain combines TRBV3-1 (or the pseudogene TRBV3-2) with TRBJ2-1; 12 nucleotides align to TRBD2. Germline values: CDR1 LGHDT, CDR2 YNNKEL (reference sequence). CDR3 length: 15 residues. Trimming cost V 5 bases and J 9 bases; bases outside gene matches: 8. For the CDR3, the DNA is TGTGCCAGCAGCTCGGGACTAGCGGGTTTAGTTGAGCAGTTCTTC. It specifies CASSSGLAGLVEQFF.

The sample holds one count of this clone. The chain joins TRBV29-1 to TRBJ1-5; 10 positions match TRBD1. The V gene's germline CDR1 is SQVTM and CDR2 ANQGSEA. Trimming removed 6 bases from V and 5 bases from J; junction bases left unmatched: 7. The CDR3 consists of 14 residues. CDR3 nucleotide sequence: TGCAGCGTCGGGATTGGGACAGGGGATCAGCCCCAGCATTTT. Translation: CSVGIGTGDQPQHF.

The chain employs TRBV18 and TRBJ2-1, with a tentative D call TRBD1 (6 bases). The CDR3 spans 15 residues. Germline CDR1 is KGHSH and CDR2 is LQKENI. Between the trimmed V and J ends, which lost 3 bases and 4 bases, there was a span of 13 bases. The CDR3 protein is CASSPSGTPYNEQFF. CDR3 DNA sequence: TGTGCCAGCTCACCGAGTGGGACACCATACAATGAGCAGTTCTTC.

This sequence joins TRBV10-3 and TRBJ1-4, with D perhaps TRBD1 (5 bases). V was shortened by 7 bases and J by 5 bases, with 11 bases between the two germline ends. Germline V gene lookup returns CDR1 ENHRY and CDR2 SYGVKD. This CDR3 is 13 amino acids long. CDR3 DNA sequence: TGTGCCATCACGGGGGACCAAAATGAAAAACTGTTTTTT. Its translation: CAITGDQNEKLFF.

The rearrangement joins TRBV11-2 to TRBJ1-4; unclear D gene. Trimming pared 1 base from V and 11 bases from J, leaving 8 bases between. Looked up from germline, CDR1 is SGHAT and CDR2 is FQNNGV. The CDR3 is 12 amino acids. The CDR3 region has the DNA TGTGCCAGCAGCTTAGCGACGGGGAAACTGTTTTTT. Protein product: CASSLATGKLFF.

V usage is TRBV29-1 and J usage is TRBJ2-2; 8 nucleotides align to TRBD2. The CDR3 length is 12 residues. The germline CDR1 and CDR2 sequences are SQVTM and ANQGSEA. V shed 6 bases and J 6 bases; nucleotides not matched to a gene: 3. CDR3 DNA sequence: TGCAGCGTAGCGGGAGTATCCGGGGAGCTGTTTTTT. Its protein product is CSVAGVSGELFF.

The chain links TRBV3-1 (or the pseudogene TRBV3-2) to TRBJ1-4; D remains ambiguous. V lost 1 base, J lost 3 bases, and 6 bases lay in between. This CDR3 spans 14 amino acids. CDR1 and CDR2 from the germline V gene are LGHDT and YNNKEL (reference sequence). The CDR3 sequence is CASSQVGPNEKLFF. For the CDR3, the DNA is TGTGCCAGCAGCCAAGTGGGCCCTAATGAAAAACTGTTTTTT.

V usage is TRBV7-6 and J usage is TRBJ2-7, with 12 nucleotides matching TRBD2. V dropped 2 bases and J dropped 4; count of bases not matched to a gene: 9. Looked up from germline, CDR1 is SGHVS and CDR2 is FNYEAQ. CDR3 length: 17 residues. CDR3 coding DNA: TGTGCCAGCAGCTTAACCGACCTAGCGGGAGGGCGTTACGAGCAGTACTTC. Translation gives CASSLTDLAGGRYEQYF.